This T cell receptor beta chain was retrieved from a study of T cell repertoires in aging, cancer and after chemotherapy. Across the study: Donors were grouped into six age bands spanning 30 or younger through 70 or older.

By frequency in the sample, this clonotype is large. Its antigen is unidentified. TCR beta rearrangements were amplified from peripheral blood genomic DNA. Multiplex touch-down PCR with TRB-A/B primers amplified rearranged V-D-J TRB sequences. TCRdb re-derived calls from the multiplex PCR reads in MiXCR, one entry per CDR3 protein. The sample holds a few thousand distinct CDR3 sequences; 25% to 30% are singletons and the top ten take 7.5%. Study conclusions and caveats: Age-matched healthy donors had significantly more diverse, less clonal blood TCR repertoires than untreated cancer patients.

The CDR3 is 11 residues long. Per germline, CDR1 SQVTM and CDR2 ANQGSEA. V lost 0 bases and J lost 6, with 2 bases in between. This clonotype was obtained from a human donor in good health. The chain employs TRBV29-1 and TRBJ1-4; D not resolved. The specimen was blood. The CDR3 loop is CSVEEYEKLFF. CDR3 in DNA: TGCAGCGTTGAAGAGTATGAAAAACTGTTTTTT.